The 27 T cell receptor beta chains below were found in one sample sequenced in a study of control samples from healthy donors and cancer patients. Some clones are missing from TCRdb's copy, which holds only in-frame ones; the method was immunoSEQ multiplex PCR. Altogether about 130,000 clones are present, around 94% being singletons, with the ten largest covering 0.58%. Sequencing input: PBMCs. These receptors were obtained from an elderly man with head and neck cancer.

The chain is built from TRBV11-2 and TRBJ1-1, with 8 bases that match TRBD1. The CDR3 spans 14 residues. CDR1 and CDR2 from the germline V gene are SGHAT and FQNNGV. The trim removed 5 bases at V and 4 bases at J, leaving 6 bases unmatched. The CDR3 sequence: CASSDWTGFTEAFF. The CDR3 nucleotides read TGTGCCAGCAGCGACTGGACAGGGTTCACTGAAGCTTTCTTT.

This clone was picked up a small number of times. This chain connects TRBV6-2 or TRBV6-3 to TRBJ2-3, with 9 positions matching TRBD2. The CDR3 runs to 18 residues. V shed 4 bases and J 0 bases; nucleotides not matched to a gene: 11. Germline V lookup: CDR1 MNHEY, CDR2 SVGEGT. For the CDR3, the DNA is TGTGCCAGCAGTTCCCCGTGGGGACTAGCAACTAGCACAGATACGCAGTATTTT. As protein: CASSSPWGLATSTDTQYF.

The chain employs TRBV19 and TRBJ2-5; D uncertain. This CDR3 has 13 residues. V shed 4 bases and J shed 2 bases, with 8 bases lying between them. Germline CDR1 LNHDA, CDR2 SQIVND (reference sequence). The CDR3 spells CASSTLVQETQYF. The CDR3, as DNA: TGTGCCAGTAGTACCTTGGTTCAAGAGACCCAGTACTTC.

Remarks on this clone: An end of the junction differs from the germline gene, which may be a read error. This sequence joins TRBV27 and TRBJ1-2, with 8 bases aligning to TRBD1. The CDR3 runs to 15 residues. Germline loops: CDR1 MNHEY, CDR2 SMNVEV (reference sequence). The CDR3 DNA follows: TGTGCCAGCAGTATGACAGGGGCCCAGGCTTATGGTTACACCTTC. It specifies CASSMTGAQAYGYTF.

The chain combines TRBV6-6 with TRBJ2-7; 7 bases match TRBD1. There are 14 residues in the CDR3. CDR1 is MNHNY and CDR2 is SVGAGI in the germline V gene (reference sequence). V dropped 7 bases and J dropped 3; count of bases not matched to a gene: 9. The CDR3 sequence is CASTLRDRNYEQYF. The CDR3 DNA reads as TGTGCCAGCACCCTCCGGGACAGAAACTACGAGCAGTACTTC.

This chain connects TRBV2 to TRBJ1-2; D remains unclear. With 1 base removed from V and 7 bases from J, the gap between germline ends came to 4 bases. The CDR3 extends over 11 amino acids. The germline gives CDR1 SNHLY, CDR2 FYNNEI. CDR3 sequence (DNA): TGTGCCAGCAGTGAAGTCGGTGGCTACACCTTC. Its translation: CASSEVGGYTF. The full variable domain, its missing parts supplied by reference TRBV2 and TRBJ1-2, is EPEVTQTPSHQVTQMGQEVILRCVPISNHLYFYWYRQILGQKVEFLVSFYNNEISEKSEIFDDQFSVERPDGSNFTLKIRSTKLEDSAMYFCASSEVGGYTFGSGTRLTVV.

V is TRBV11-3 and J is TRBJ2-5, with D hard to call. Germline CDR1 SGHNT, CDR2 YENEEA. V shed 5 bases and J shed 2 bases, with 9 bases lying between them. The CDR3 loop spans 13 amino acids. CDR3 in DNA: TGTGCCAGCAGCCTAAATATTCAAGAGACCCAGTACTTC. Amino acids: CASSLNIQETQYF.

The V gene is TRBV5-1, the J gene TRBJ1-1; a weak D match, TRBD1 (5 bases). Per the germline V gene, CDR1 is SGHRS and CDR2 is YFSETQ. This CDR3 region has 12 residues. V was pared by 0 bases and J by 5 bases, with 5 bases between. The CDR3 region is CASSLDRTEAFF. Here the CDR3 DNA reads TGCGCCAGCAGCTTGGACAGGACTGAAGCTTTCTTT.

The chain has TRBV10-3 and TRBJ1-3, with no clear D. This CDR3 spans 14 amino acids. V dropped 6 bases and J dropped 0 bases, with 9 bases sitting between them. The V gene's germline CDR1 is ENHRY and CDR2 SYGVKD. CDR3 bases: TGTGCCATCAGGGAACAGATCTCTGGAAACACCATATATTTT. Protein: CAIREQISGNTIYF.

The chain carries TRBV14 and TRBJ2-7, with D possibly matching TRBD1 (5 bases). This CDR3 comprises 13 residues. Trimming took 6 bases from V and 2 from J, leaving 11 bases between them. Germline V gives CDR1 SGHDN, CDR2 FVKESK. CDR3 protein: CASSQGGPYEQYF. For the CDR3, the DNA is TGTGCCAGCAGTCAGGGCGGCCCCTACGAGCAGTACTTC.

The chain employs TRBV5-1 and TRBJ2-1; D is unresolved. The CDR3 runs 11 residues. V was pared by 2 bases and J by 9 bases, with 6 bases between. Germline loops: CDR1 SGHRS, CDR2 YFSETQ. For the CDR3, the DNA is TGCGCCAGCAGCTTCGGCGGTGAGCAGTTCTTC. This sequence encodes CASSFGGEQFF.

The rearrangement uses TRBV14 and TRBJ1-1; D is unclear. The V gene lost 2 bases and the J gene lost 3 bases, with 13 bases spanning the gap. Germline CDR1 and CDR2: SGHDN and FVKESK. The CDR3 runs 15 residues. The CDR3 protein is CASSQIEGFDTEAFF. In DNA form, the CDR3 reads TGTGCCAGCAGCCAAATTGAGGGTTTCGACACTGAAGCTTTCTTT.

The chain couples TRBV12-3 or TRBV12-4 to TRBJ2-7; D may correspond to TRBD1 or TRBD2 (5 bases each). This CDR3 spans 13 amino acids. V was trimmed by 3 bases and J by 4 bases, leaving 10 bases between them. The chain's CDR3 is CASSLGTDYEQYF. The DNA for the CDR3 is TGTGCCAGCAGTTTGGGGACGGATTACGAGCAGTACTTC.

The V call is TRBV5-1, the J call TRBJ2-4; no definite D call. The V gene lost 4 bases and the J gene lost 3 bases, with 11 bases spanning the gap. This CDR3 has 14 residues. CDR1 is SGHRS, CDR2 YFSETQ, per germline. Written as DNA, the CDR3 is TGCGCCAGCAGCGACTTCGACAACAAAAACATTCAGTACTTC. Its translation is CASSDFDNKNIQYF.

The chain carries TRBV19 and TRBJ2-7; D perhaps matches TRBD2 (5 bases). Trimming pared 5 bases from V and 4 bases from J, leaving 12 bases between. CDR1 and CDR2 (germline): LNHDA, SQIVND (reference sequence). The CDR3 consists of 13 residues. This CDR3 reads CASSGEGKYEQYF. The CDR3 region has the DNA TGTGCCAGTAGTGGCGAGGGTAAATACGAGCAGTACTTC.

This clone showed up just a few times. The rearrangement uses TRBV5-1 and TRBJ2-5; D is possibly TRBD1 or TRBD2 (5 bases each). The CDR3 covers 13 residues. V lost 8 bases, J lost 1 base, and 12 bases lay in between. Germline V gives CDR1 SGHRS, CDR2 YFSETQ. The DNA for the CDR3 is TGCGCCAGTTCCGAGGGGCTCCAAGAGACCCAGTACTTC. Protein: CASSEGLQETQYF.

V is TRBV30 and J is TRBJ2-7, with D possibly called TRBD1 or TRBD2 (5 bases each). CDR1 is GTSNPN and CDR2 is SVGIG in the germline V gene (reference sequence). Trimming took 5 bases from V and 0 from J, leaving 23 bases between them. The length of the CDR3 is 17 residues. CDR3 in amino acids: CAWGRGVLLGSSYEQYF. The CDR3 DNA reads TGTGCCTGGGGGAGAGGGGTGCTATTGGGGAGCTCCTACGAGCAGTACTTC.

The chain links TRBV2 to TRBJ2-5, with TRBD1 as a possible D gene (6 bases). Germline V gives CDR1 SNHLY, CDR2 FYNNEI. V shed 3 bases and J shed 7 bases, with 15 bases lying between them. The CDR3 loop spans 14 amino acids. The CDR3 region is CASSDQGWFGTQYF. The CDR3 region has the DNA TGTGCCAGCAGTGACCAGGGGTGGTTTGGGACCCAGTACTTC.

The genes are TRBV3-1 (or the pseudogene TRBV3-2) and TRBJ2-1, with 8 bases lining up with TRBD2. In germline, CDR1 is LGHDT, CDR2 YNNKEL (reference sequence). The V gene end was trimmed by 0 bases and the J gene end by 9 bases; junction bases not matched to a gene: 16. This CDR3 contains 18 residues. In nucleotides, the CDR3 is TGTGCCAGCAGCCAAGATCGGAGGAGCGGGAGAGTTAAAGTTGAGCAGTTCTTC. It translates to CASSQDRRSGRVKVEQFF.

The J gene is TRBJ2-2, the V gene TRBV7-2; D is unresolved. The germline CDR1 and CDR2 sequences are SGHTA and FQGNSA. Trimming removed 1 base at V and 1 base at J, with 4 bases between. The CDR3 has 14 amino acids. The CDR3 sequence is CASSLGLNTGELFF. The CDR3 region has the DNA TGTGCCAGCAGCTTAGGTTTGAACACCGGGGAGCTGTTTTTT.

The chain employs TRBV7-6 and TRBJ2-7, with 11 positions matching TRBD1. The CDR3 sequence is 15 residues long. Germline assignment: CDR1 SGHVS and CDR2 FNYEAQ. The V gene end was trimmed by 4 bases and the J gene end by 6 bases; junction bases not matched to a gene: 8. The CDR3 reads CASSSLSGTGGEQYF. The CDR3 DNA follows: TGTGCCAGCAGCTCTTTATCCGGGACAGGGGGCGAGCAGTACTTC. The complete variable domain, with remaining parts taken from reference TRBV7-6 and TRBJ2-7, reads GAGVSQSPRYKVTKRGQDVALRCDPISGHVSLYWYRQALGQGPEFLTYFNYEAQQDKSGLPNDRFSAERPEGSISTLTIQRTEQRDSAMYRCASSSLSGTGGEQYFGPGTRLTVT.

The rearrangement joins TRBV10-3 to TRBJ1-2, with a weak D call TRBD1 (6 bases). CDR3 length: 12 residues. CDR1 is ENHRY and CDR2 is SYGVKD in the germline V gene. Trimming cost V 3 bases and J 4 bases, with 6 bases left between them. The CDR3 reads CAISEGGYGYTF. The CDR3 nucleotides are TGTGCCATCAGTGAAGGGGGCTATGGCTACACCTTC.

The chain employs TRBV5-5 and TRBJ1-6; 8 bases map to TRBD1. V shed 4 bases and J 8 bases; nucleotides not matched to a gene: 8. Germline values: CDR1 SGHKS, CDR2 YYEKEE (reference sequence). The CDR3 extends over 15 amino acids. The CDR3 coding sequence is TGTGCCAGCAGCAAAACCGGGACAGGTGATTCACCCCTCCACTTT. Amino acids: CASSKTGTGDSPLHF.

The V gene is TRBV6-5, the J gene TRBJ2-3; 8 bases fit TRBD1. Germline lookup yields CDR1 MNHEY and CDR2 SVGAGI. V lost 5 bases and J lost 5; bases outside the gene matches: 9. There are 15 residues in the CDR3. This chain's CDR3 is CASSTDRGLQDTQYF. The CDR3 DNA reads as TGTGCCAGCAGTACTGACAGGGGATTGCAAGATACGCAGTATTTT.

The chain links TRBV10-3 to TRBJ2-3, with 10 bases that match TRBD2. Germline V gene sequence: CDR1 ENHRY, CDR2 SYGVKD. The V and J ends lost 5 bases and 2 bases, in that order; junction bases with no gene match: 7. CDR3 length: 16 amino acids. CDR3 DNA: TGTGCCATCAGTCGCACTAGCGGGGCTTTCACAGATACGCAGTATTTT. This encodes CAISRTSGAFTDTQYF.

This clone came up once. This chain connects TRBV7-2 to TRBJ2-5; D is possibly TRBD1 (5 bases). The CDR3 is made up of 13 amino acids. The germline V gene has CDR1 SGHTA and CDR2 FQGNSA. Between the trimmed V and J ends, which lost 5 bases and 5 bases, there was a span of 12 bases. DNA of the CDR3: TGTGCCAGCAGCCAAAATAGGGGCGAGACCCAGTACTTC. Its protein product is CASSQNRGETQYF.

The chain has TRBV7-2 and TRBJ2-2; TRBD2 aligns across 14 bases. Trimming cost V 5 bases and J 6 bases; bases outside gene matches: 11. Looked up from germline, CDR1 is SGHTA and CDR2 is FQGNSA. This CDR3 contains 18 residues. The CDR3 reads CASSHKGTSGSNAGELFF. The CDR3 nucleotides read TGTGCCAGCAGCCACAAAGGGACTAGCGGGAGTAATGCCGGGGAGCTGTTTTTT. The whole variable domain, filled in from reference TRBV7-2 and TRBJ2-2, reads GAGVSQSPSNKVTEKGKDVELRCDPISGHTALYWYRQSLGQGLEFLIYFQGNSAPDKSGLPSDRFSAERTGGSVSTLTIQRTQQEDSAVYLCASSHKGTSGSNAGELFFGEGSRLTVL.